One and the same sample provided the 28 T cell receptor beta chains below, sequenced in a study of post-analysis software for immune sequencing data. Carried by the TCR beta cDNA libraries were unique molecular identifiers. MiXCR, run by TCRdb on the PCR reads, gives a single entry per CDR3 protein. The repertoire holds approximately 630,000 distinct CDR3 sequences, with around 60% as singletons. Their antigens are not known. General study results and limits: Included in a set of about 5 TRBV segments more frequent in patients than controls were TRBV5-6, TRBV5-1 and TRBV20-1.

The sequenced sample consisted of blood. These receptors all stem from a girl aged 2-10 years with multiple sclerosis.

The DNA of the CDR3 is TGTGCCAGCAGAGAGGGTGGCACAGATACGCAGTATTTT. Its protein product is CASREGGTDTQYF. The chain recombines TRBV4-2 with TRBJ2-3; possible D gene TRBD2, 5 bases. Germline V gene lookup returns CDR1 LGHNA and CDR2 YNFKEQ. Between the trimmed V and J ends, which lost 6 bases and 1 base, there was a span of 8 bases. CDR3 size: 13 residues.

The table lists this clonotype with a count of one. This sequence joins TRBV2 and TRBJ1-2; 7 bases agree with TRBD1. The V gene end was trimmed by 8 bases and the J gene end by 2 bases; junction bases not matched to a gene: 5. This CDR3 has 13 residues. CDR1 is SNHLY, CDR2 FYNNEI, per germline. The CDR3 DNA sequence: TGTGCCAGCGAAATGGACAGGAACTATGGCTACACCTTC. Protein product: CASEMDRNYGYTF.

J is TRBJ2-5 and V is TRBV3-1, with a weak D call TRBD1 (6 bases). The V and J ends lost 1 base and 4 bases respectively, with 16 bases between them. The CDR3 length is 16 residues. CDR1 and CDR2 (germline): LGHDT, YNNKEL (reference sequence). CDR3 sequence: CASSQGQVGAGETQYF. The CDR3 coding sequence is TGTGCCAGCAGCCAAGGACAGGTAGGGGCGGGAGAGACCCAGTACTTC.

The chain carries TRBV12-3 or TRBV12-4 and TRBJ1-2; TRBD1 might be the D (6 bases). V lost 5 bases and J lost 8, with 15 bases in between. This CDR3 is 13 amino acids long. CDR3 DNA sequence: TGTGCCAGCAGTCCACAGGGTTCGGGGGGCTACACCTTC. It encodes CASSPQGSGGYTF.

This clonotype has a handful of counts. The CDR3 coding sequence is TGTGCCAGCAGCTTGTCGGGATCATTTGGGAATGAGCAGTTCTTC. Translating it yields CASSLSGSFGNEQFF. J is TRBJ2-1 and V is TRBV7-7, with D perhaps matching TRBD2 (5 bases). Germline V gene sequence: CDR1 SSHAT, CDR2 FNYEAQ (reference sequence). The CDR3 has 15 amino acids. Trimming removed 3 bases at V and 7 bases at J, with 16 bases between.

The CDR3 region is CAISEGIGGNGETQYF. CDR3 nucleotide sequence: TGTGCCATCAGCGAGGGGATCGGGGGGAACGGGGAGACCCAGTACTTC. This sequence joins TRBV10-3 and TRBJ2-5; 7 bases are shared with TRBD2. CDR3 length equals 16 residues. Germline lookup yields CDR1 ENHRY and CDR2 SYGVKD. Unmatched junction bases numbered 15, after V lost 6 bases and J lost 5 bases.

The chain joins TRBV6-1 to TRBJ1-2, with 7 bases matching TRBD1. The CDR3 runs 14 residues. V lost 8 bases, J lost 5 bases, and 11 bases stayed unmatched. Germline assignment: CDR1 MNHNS and CDR2 SASEGT. The CDR3 sequence is CASLWTGPPYGYTF. The DNA of the CDR3 is TGTGCCAGCCTATGGACAGGACCTCCTTATGGCTACACCTTC.

This clonotype has a handful of counts. The V call is TRBV7-3, the J call TRBJ2-1; 7 bases are a match to TRBD2. Germline V gene sequence: CDR1 SGHTA, CDR2 FQGTGA. J was trimmed by 8 bases and V by 2 bases; bases with no gene match: 6. The CDR3 is 14 amino acids. CDR3 protein: CASSLAGEVHEQFF. For the CDR3, the DNA is TGTGCCAGCAGCTTAGCGGGAGAAGTCCATGAGCAGTTCTTC.

This sequence joins TRBV5-1 and TRBJ2-5; D is ambiguous. In germline, CDR1 is SGHRS, CDR2 YFSETQ. With 1 base removed from V and 1 base from J, the gap between germline ends came to 8 bases. CDR3 size: 14 residues. CDR3 region: CASSLLNSQETQYF. As DNA, the CDR3 is TGCGCCAGCAGCTTGTTGAACAGCCAAGAGACCCAGTACTTC.

This clonotype was counted between two and nine times. The rearrangement joins TRBV12-3 or TRBV12-4 to TRBJ2-5; D may correspond to TRBD1 or TRBD2 (6 bases each). The CDR3 spans 16 residues. V shed 3 bases and J shed 5 bases, with 19 bases lying between them. The CDR3 protein is CASSFGGAGQVETQYF. The CDR3 DNA reads as TGTGCCAGCAGTTTCGGGGGCGCAGGCCAAGTCGAGACCCAGTACTTC.

The genes are TRBV3-1 and TRBJ1-1; possibly TRBD1 for D (6 bases). Germline lookup yields CDR1 LGHDT and CDR2 YNNKEL (reference sequence). The V and J ends lost 4 bases and 5 bases respectively, with 14 bases between them. This CDR3 region has 14 residues. In nucleotides, the CDR3 is TGTGCCAGCAGCCCGTTTGAGGGGGGGACTGAAGCTTTCTTT. Residues: CASSPFEGGTEAFF.

The chain combines TRBV21-1 with TRBJ2-1. TRBV21-1 counts as a pseudogene. This CDR3 is 12 amino acids long. The CDR3 loop reads CASSNYVGEQFF. CDR3 nucleotide sequence: TGTGCCAGCAGCAATTATGTCGGTGAGCAGTTCTTC.

The V call is TRBV7-3, the J call TRBJ2-1, with a weak D call TRBD1 (6 bases). Germline-derived CDR1 and CDR2 are SGHTA and FQGTGA. V lost 5 bases and J lost 2, with 16 bases in between. There are 16 residues in the CDR3. The CDR3 here is CASSTSGGIAYNEQFF. For the CDR3, the DNA is TGTGCCAGCAGCACGAGTGGGGGCATAGCCTACAATGAGCAGTTCTTC.

The V gene is TRBV11-2, the J gene TRBJ1-4; D uncertain. Germline CDR1 reads SGHAT; CDR2 reads FQNNGV. The CDR3 sequence is 14 residues long. The V gene lost 0 bases and the J gene lost 3 bases, with 5 bases spanning the gap. This chain's CDR3 is CASSLDSANEKLFF. CDR3 coding DNA: TGTGCCAGCAGCTTAGATTCGGCTAATGAAAAACTGTTTTTT.

The V call is TRBV15, the J call TRBJ2-7; 7 bases match TRBD1. This CDR3 region has 17 residues. Losses at the gene ends were 0 bases for V and 0 bases for J; bases not matched to a gene: 8. From germline, CDR1 is LNHNV and CDR2 YYDKDF (reference sequence). The CDR3 loop reads CATSREGAWDSSYEQYF. The DNA for the CDR3 is TGTGCCACCAGCAGAGAAGGGGCCTGGGACAGCTCCTACGAGCAGTACTTC.

As concerns this clonotype: A read error may produce the germline difference seen at one junction end. The chain uses TRBV6-5 and TRBJ2-3, with 7 bases identical to TRBD1. Germline V CDR1 and CDR2: MNHEY, SVGAGI. This CDR3 has 15 amino acids. In DNA form, the CDR3 reads TGTGCCAGCAGTGACTCACAGGGGTCGGTAGATACGCAGTATTTT. This gives the protein CASSDSQGSVDTQYF.

The CDR3 DNA is TGTGCCACCAGCAGAGATCTGGCTAGCTCCTACAATGAGCAGTTCTTC. It specifies CATSRDLASSYNEQFF. V gene TRBV15 combines with J gene TRBJ2-1, with D unclear. The ends were cut back, 0 bases at V and 0 bases at J, with 9 bases in the middle. From germline, CDR1 is LNHNV and CDR2 YYDKDF (reference sequence). CDR3 length: 16 residues. The full variable domain, its missing parts supplied by reference TRBV15 and TRBJ2-1, is DAMVIQNPRYQVTQFGKPVTLSCSQTLNHNVMYWYQQKSSQAPKLLFHYYDKDFNNEADTPDNFQSRRPNTSFCFLDIRSPGLGDTAMYLCATSRDLASSYNEQFFGPGTRLTVL.

The chain carries TRBV6-5 and TRBJ2-7; the D gene is possibly TRBD2 (6 bases). Germline V gene data show CDR1 as MNHEY and CDR2 as SVGAGI. Deletions cut 5 bases from V and 2 bases from J, with 16 bases between. This CDR3 comprises 15 residues. CDR3 bases: TGTGCCAGCAGTACGGTAGGCGGGGCAGCCTACGAGCAGTACTTC. It specifies CASSTVGGAAYEQYF.

This clonotype was observed a few times. The chain uses TRBV20-1 and TRBJ2-3; D unresolved. With 6 bases removed from V and 3 bases from J, the gap between germline ends came to 19 bases. The CDR3 is made up of 15 amino acids. CDR1 and CDR2 (germline): DFQATT, SNEGSKA (reference sequence). This CDR3 reads CSAQALSRETDTQYF. In nucleotides, the CDR3 is TGCAGTGCGCAGGCTTTATCTAGAGAGACAGATACGCAGTATTTT.

The gene calls are TRBV6-5 and TRBJ2-3; D is uncertain. V shed 2 bases and J shed 2 bases, with 17 bases lying between them. Per the germline V gene, CDR1 is MNHEY and CDR2 is SVGAGI. There are 17 residues in the CDR3. The CDR3 nucleotides are TGTGCCAGCAGTTACCCCGACGGCCTACAGATCACAGATACGCAGTATTTT. Protein product: CASSYPDGLQITDTQYF.

A few counts support this clonotype. The V call is TRBV29-1, the J call TRBJ2-5; 7 bases align to TRBD2. CDR1 is SQVTM, CDR2 ANQGSEA, per germline. The CDR3 sequence is 12 residues long. V lost 6 bases, J lost 1 base, and 2 bases stayed unmatched. Here the CDR3 DNA reads TGCAGCGTGGGGGGGTTCCAAGAGACCCAGTACTTC. Amino acid sequence: CSVGGFQETQYF.

The chain combines TRBV7-2 with TRBJ2-1, with a possible D match to TRBD2 (5 bases). The CDR3 length is 16 residues. The germline gives CDR1 SGHTA, CDR2 FQGNSA. Trimming removed 5 bases at V and 9 bases at J, with 23 bases between. CDR3 protein: CASSPVLDSPLIEQFF. CDR3 sequence (DNA): TGTGCCAGCAGCCCGGTACTAGACTCCCCCCTTATTGAGCAGTTCTTC. Full variable domain (missing parts from reference TRBV7-2 and TRBJ2-1): GAGVSQSPSNKVTEKGKDVELRCDPISGHTALYWYRQSLGQGLEFLIYFQGNSAPDKSGLPSDRFSAERTGGSVSTLTIQRTQQEDSAVYLCASSPVLDSPLIEQFFGPGTRLTVL.

The chain couples TRBV20-1 to TRBJ2-1; D not resolved. The CDR3 runs 14 residues. V lost 3 bases and J 2 bases, leaving 11 bases between the germline ends. Germline V CDR1 and CDR2: DFQATT, SNEGSKA (reference sequence). The CDR3 nucleotides read TGCAGTGCTAGTATACTATTCGCCTACAATGAGCAGTTCTTC. It specifies CSASILFAYNEQFF.

This clonotype came up a few times. V gene TRBV6-2 or TRBV6-3 combines with J gene TRBJ1-1, with a weak D call TRBD1 (6 bases). V shed 9 bases and J shed 3 bases, with 14 bases lying between them. The CDR3 is 13 amino acids. CDR1 MNHEY and CDR2 SVGEGT come from the germline V gene. The CDR3 sequence: CASTGSLDTEAFF. CDR3 coding DNA: TGTGCCAGTACAGGGAGTCTCGACACTGAAGCTTTCTTT.

This chain's CDR3 is CASSYNGPSTDTQYF. DNA for the CDR3: TGTGCCAGCAGTTACAACGGACCTAGCACAGATACGCAGTATTTT. This chain uses TRBV6-5 with TRBJ2-3; no definite D call. The CDR3 is 15 amino acids. V was trimmed by 2 bases and J by 0 bases, leaving 9 bases between them. Germline CDR1 MNHEY, CDR2 SVGAGI.

This chain uses TRBV29-1 with TRBJ2-7, with D unresolved. Germline CDR1 is SQVTM and CDR2 is ANQGSEA. The CDR3 runs 10 residues. Trimming shortened V by 7 bases and J by 6 bases, and 10 bases separated the two germline ends. CDR3 coding DNA: TGCAGCGCTCCCTCCCTCGAGCAGTACTTC. Amino acids: CSAPSLEQYF.

The V call is TRBV20-1, the J call TRBJ2-1, with 8 bases identical to TRBD1. There are 14 residues in the CDR3. CDR1 and CDR2 (germline): DFQATT, SNEGSKA (reference sequence). The trim removed 5 bases at V and 1 base at J, leaving 4 bases unmatched. The chain's CDR3 is CSALTGGSYNEQFF. The DNA of the CDR3 is TGCAGTGCTCTTACAGGGGGATCCTACAATGAGCAGTTCTTC.

V and J are TRBV10-3 and TRBJ2-1; D is uncertain. Germline V gene sequence: CDR1 ENHRY, CDR2 SYGVKD. The CDR3 covers 13 residues. V was clipped by 5 bases and J by 8 bases, with 13 bases between them. The CDR3 protein is CAISSGSGYEQFF. CDR3 coding DNA: TGTGCCATCAGTTCCGGGTCGGGCTATGAGCAGTTCTTC.